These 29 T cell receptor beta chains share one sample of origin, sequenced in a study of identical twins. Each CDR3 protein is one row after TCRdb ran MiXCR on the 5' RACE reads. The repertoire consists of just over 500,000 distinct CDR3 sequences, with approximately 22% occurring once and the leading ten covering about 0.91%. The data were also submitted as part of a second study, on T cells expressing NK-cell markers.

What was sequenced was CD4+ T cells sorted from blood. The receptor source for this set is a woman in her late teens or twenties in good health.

Written as DNA, the CDR3 is TGTGCCAGCACCAGGACCTATAGCAATCAGCCCCAGCATTTT. This gives the protein CASTRTYSNQPQHF. V usage is TRBV5-6 and J usage is TRBJ1-5; D is uncertain. V gave up 6 bases and J gave up 0 bases, with 10 bases separating them. Germline assignment: CDR1 SGHDT and CDR2 YYEEEE. The CDR3 has 14 amino acids. Using reference TRBV5-6 and TRBJ1-5 for the parts outside the CDR3, the full variable domain is DAGVTQSPTHLIKTRGQQVTLRCSPKSGHDTVSWYQQALGQGPQFIFQYYEEEERQRGNFPDRFSGHQFPNYSSELNVNALLLGDSALYLCASTRTYSNQPQHFGDGTRLSIL.

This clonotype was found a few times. The CDR3 bases are TGCGCCAGCCTCTCGGGACCCGAAGCTAACTATGGCTACACCTTC. Translated: CASLSGPEANYGYTF. The rearrangement uses TRBV10-2 and TRBJ1-2; tentative D call: TRBD1 (5 bases). V lost 8 bases, J lost 0 bases, and 16 bases lay in between. The CDR3 extends over 15 amino acids. The germline V gene encodes CDR1 WSHSY and CDR2 SAAADI.

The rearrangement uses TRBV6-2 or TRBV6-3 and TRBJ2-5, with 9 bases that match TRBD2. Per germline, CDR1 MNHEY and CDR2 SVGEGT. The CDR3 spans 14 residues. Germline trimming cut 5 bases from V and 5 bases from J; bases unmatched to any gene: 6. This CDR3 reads CASSGRGGRETQYF. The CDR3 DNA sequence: TGTGCCAGCAGTGGGCGGGGGGGCCGTGAGACCCAGTACTTC.

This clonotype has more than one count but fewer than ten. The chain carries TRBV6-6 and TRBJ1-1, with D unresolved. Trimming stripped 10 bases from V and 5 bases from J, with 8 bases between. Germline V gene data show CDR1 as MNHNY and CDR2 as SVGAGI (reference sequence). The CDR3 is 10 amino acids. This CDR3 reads CATLGTEAFF. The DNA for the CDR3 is TGTGCCACCCTGGGGACTGAAGCTTTCTTT.

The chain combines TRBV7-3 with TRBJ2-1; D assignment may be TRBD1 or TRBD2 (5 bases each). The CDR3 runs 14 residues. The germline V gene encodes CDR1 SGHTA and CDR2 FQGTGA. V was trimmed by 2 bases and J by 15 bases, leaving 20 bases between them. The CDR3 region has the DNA TGTGCCAGCAGCTTACGAGGGGCCTACAATGAGGCGTTCTTC. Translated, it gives CASSLRGAYNEAFF.

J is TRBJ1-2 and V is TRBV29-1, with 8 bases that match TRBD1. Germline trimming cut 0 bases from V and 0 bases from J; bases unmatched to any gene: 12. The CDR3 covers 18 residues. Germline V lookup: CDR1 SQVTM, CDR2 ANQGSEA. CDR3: CSVEDDGQGRWANYGYTF. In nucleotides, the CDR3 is TGCAGCGTTGAAGATGACGGACAGGGTAGATGGGCTAACTATGGCTACACCTTC.

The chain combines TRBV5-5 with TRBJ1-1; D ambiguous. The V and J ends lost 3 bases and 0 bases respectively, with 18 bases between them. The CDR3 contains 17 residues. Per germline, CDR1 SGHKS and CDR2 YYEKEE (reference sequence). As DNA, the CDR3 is TGTGCCAGCAGCTCAATCTCAGGCTTGGGAGTGAACACTGAAGCTTTCTTT. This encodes CASSSISGLGVNTEAFF.

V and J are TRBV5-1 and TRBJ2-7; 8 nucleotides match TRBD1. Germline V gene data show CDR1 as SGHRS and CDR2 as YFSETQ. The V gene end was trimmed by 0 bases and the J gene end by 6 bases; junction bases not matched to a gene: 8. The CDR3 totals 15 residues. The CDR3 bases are TGCGCCAGCAGCTTGGGAACAGGGGGTGGACGCGAGCAGTACTTC. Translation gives CASSLGTGGGREQYF. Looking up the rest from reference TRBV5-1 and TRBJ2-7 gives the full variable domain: KAGVTQTPRYLIKTRGQQVTLSCSPISGHRSVSWYQQTPGQGLQFLFEYFSETQRNKGNFPGRFSGRQFSNSRSEMNVSTLELGDSALYLCASSLGTGGGREQYFGPGTRLTVT.

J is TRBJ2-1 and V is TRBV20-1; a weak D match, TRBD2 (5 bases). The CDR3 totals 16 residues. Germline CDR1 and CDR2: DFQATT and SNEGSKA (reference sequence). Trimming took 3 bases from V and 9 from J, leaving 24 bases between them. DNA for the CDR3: TGCAGTGCTAGTGGCGCTAGCATGAGGTCGTCGAGTGAGCAGTTCTTC. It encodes CSASGASMRSSSEQFF.

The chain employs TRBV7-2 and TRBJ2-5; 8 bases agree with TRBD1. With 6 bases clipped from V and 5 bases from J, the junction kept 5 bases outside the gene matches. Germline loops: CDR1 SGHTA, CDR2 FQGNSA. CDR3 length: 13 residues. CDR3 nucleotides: TGTGCCAGCAGGACAGGGGCGAGCGAGACCCAGTACTTC. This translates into CASRTGASETQYF.

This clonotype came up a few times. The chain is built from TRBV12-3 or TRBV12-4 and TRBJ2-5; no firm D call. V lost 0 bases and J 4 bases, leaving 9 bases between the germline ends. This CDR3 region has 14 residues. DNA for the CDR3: TGTGCCAGCAGTTTAGCGAGCTTCGGAGAGACCCAGTACTTC. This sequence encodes CASSLASFGETQYF.

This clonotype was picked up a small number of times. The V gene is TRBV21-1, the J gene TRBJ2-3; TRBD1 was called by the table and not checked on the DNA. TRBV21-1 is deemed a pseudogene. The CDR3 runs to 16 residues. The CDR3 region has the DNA TGTGCCAGCAGCAAAGCCCGGACAGGGATCACAGATACGCAGTATTTT. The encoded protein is CASSKARTGITDTQYF.

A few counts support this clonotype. The chain's CDR3 is CASSFGQGLRGEQYF. The DNA of the CDR3 is TGTGCCAGCAGTTTCGGACAGGGCCTAAGAGGCGAGCAGTACTTC. V and J are TRBV6-5 and TRBJ2-7; 8 bases align to TRBD1. CDR3 length: 15 residues. J gave up 6 bases and V 4 bases, and 11 bases lay outside the gene matches. Germline V gene sequence: CDR1 MNHEY, CDR2 SVGAGI.

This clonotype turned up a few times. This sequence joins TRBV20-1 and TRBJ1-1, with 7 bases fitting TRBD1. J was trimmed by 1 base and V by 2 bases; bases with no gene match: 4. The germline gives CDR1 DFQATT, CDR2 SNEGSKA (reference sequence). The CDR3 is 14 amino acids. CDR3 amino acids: CSARRQGRNTEAFF. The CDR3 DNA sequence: TGCAGTGCTAGAAGACAGGGACGGAACACTGAAGCTTTCTTT.

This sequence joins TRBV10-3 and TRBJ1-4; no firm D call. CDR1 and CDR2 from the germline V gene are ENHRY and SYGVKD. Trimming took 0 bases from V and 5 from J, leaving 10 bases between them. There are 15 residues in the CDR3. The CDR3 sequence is CAISESRTGNEKLFF. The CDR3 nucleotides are TGTGCCATCAGTGAGTCGAGGACCGGGAATGAAAAACTGTTTTTT.

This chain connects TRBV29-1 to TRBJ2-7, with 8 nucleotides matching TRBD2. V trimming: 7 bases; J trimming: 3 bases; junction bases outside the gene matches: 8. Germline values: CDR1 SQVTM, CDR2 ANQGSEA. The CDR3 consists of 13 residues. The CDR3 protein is CSGGSSGGYEQYF. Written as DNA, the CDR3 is TGCAGCGGGGGCTCGAGCGGGGGCTACGAGCAGTACTTC.

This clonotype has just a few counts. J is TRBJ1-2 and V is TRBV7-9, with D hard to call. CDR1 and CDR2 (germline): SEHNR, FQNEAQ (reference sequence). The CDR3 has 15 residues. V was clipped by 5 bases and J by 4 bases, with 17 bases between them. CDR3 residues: CASSIIQPSLYGYTF. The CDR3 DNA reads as TGTGCCAGCAGCATAATACAACCTTCTCTCTATGGCTACACCTTC.

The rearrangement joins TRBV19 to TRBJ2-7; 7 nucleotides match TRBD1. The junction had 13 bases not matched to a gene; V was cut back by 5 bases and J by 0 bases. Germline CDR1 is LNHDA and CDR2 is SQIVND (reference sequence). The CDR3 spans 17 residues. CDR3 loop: CASSSPPTGTSSYEQYF. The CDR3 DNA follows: TGTGCCAGTAGTTCCCCCCCGACAGGGACCAGCTCCTACGAGCAGTACTTC.

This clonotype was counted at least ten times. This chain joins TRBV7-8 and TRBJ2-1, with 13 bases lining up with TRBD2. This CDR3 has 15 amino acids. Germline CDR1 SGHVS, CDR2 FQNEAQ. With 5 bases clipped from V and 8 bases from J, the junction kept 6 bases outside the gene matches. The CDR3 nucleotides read TGTGCCAGCAGCCCAGGACTAGCGGGAGTCGATGAGCAGTTCTTC. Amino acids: CASSPGLAGVDEQFF.

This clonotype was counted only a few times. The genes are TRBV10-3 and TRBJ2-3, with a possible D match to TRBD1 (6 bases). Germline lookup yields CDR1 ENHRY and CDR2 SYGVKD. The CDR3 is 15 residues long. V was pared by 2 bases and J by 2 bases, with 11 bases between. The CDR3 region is CAISEETGFTDTQYF. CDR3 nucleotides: TGTGCCATCAGTGAGGAGACAGGATTCACAGATACGCAGTATTTT.

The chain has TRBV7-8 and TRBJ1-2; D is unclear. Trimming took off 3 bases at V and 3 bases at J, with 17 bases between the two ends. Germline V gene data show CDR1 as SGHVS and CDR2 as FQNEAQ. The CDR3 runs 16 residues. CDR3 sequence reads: CASSLSARAIYYGYTF. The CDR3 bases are TGTGCCAGCAGCTTGAGTGCAAGGGCTATCTACTATGGCTACACCTTC.

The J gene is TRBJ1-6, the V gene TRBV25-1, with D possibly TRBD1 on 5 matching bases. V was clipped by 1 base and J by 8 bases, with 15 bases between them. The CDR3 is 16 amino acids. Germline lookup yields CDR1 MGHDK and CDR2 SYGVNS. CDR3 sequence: CASSESGPLKDSPLHF. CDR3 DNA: TGTGCCAGCAGTGAATCAGGGCCCCTTAAGGATTCACCCCTCCACTTT.

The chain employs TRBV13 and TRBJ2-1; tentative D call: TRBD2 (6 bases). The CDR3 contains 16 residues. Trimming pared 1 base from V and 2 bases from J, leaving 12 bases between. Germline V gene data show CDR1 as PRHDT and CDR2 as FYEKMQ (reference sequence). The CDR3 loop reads CASSLVAGTTYNEQFF. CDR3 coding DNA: TGTGCCAGCAGCTTAGTGGCGGGGACGACCTACAATGAGCAGTTCTTC. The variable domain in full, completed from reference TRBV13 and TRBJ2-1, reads AAGVIQSPRHLIKEKRETATLKCYPIPRHDTVYWYQQGPGQDPQFLISFYEKMQSDKGSIPDRFSAQQFSDYHSELNMSSLELGDSALYFCASSLVAGTTYNEQFFGPGTRLTVL.

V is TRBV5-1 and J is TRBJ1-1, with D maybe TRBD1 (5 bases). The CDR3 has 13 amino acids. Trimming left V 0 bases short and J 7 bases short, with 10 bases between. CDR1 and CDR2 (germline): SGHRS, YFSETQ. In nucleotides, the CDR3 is TGCGCCAGCAGCTTGGCCACAGGTTTTGAAGCTTTCTTT. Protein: CASSLATGFEAFF.

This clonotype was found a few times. CDR3 coding DNA: TGTGCCAGCACCCTCAGGGGAACTGAAGCTTTCTTT. Its translation is CASTLRGTEAFF. The chain combines TRBV12-3 or TRBV12-4 with TRBJ1-1, with D maybe TRBD1 (6 bases). Trimming removed 7 bases from V and 5 bases from J, with 11 bases in between. The CDR3 runs 12 residues.

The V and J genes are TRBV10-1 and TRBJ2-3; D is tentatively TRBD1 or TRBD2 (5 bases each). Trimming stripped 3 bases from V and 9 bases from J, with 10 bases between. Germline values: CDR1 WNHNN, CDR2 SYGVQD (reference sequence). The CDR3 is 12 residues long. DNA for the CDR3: TGCGCCAGCAGTGAAGGGACGAAGACGCAGTATTTT. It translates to CASSEGTKTQYF.

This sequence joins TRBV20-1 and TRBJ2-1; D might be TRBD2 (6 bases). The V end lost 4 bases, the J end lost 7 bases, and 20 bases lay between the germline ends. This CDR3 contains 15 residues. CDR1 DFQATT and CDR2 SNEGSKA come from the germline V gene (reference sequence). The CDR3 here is CSANRGLAARNEQFF. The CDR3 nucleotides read TGCAGTGCTAACCGGGGATTAGCGGCGAGAAATGAGCAGTTCTTC.

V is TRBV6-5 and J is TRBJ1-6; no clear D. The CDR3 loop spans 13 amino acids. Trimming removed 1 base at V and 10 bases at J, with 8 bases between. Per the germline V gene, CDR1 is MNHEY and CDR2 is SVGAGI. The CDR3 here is CASSYLSRSPLHF. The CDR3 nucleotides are TGTGCCAGCAGTTACTTATCAAGGTCACCCCTCCACTTT.

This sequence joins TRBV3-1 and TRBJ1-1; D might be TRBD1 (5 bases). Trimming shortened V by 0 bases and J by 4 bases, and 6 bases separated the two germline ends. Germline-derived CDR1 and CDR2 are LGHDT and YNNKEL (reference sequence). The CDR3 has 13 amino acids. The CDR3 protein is CASSQEGVTEAFF. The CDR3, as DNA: TGTGCCAGCAGCCAAGAAGGGGTCACTGAAGCTTTCTTT.